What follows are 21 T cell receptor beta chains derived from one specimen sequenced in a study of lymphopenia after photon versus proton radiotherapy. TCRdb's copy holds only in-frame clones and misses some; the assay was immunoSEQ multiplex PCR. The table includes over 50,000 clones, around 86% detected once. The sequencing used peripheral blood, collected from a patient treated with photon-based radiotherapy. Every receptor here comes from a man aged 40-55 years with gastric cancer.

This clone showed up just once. The CDR3 sequence: CASSLNGGASTDTQYF. The CDR3 coding sequence is TGTGCCAGCAGCTTAAACGGGGGGGCCAGCACAGATACGCAGTATTTT. The chain recombines TRBV13 with TRBJ2-3; 8 bases map to TRBD2. The CDR3 has 16 amino acids. Germline V gives CDR1 PRHDT, CDR2 FYEKMQ (reference sequence). Trimming took 2 bases from V and 0 from J; bases not matched to a gene: 4.

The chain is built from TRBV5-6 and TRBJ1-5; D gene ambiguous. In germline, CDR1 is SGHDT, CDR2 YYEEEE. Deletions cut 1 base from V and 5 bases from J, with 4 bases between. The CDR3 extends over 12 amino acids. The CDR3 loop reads CASSLQDQPQHF. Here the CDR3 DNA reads TGTGCCAGCAGCTTGCAGGATCAGCCCCAGCATTTT.

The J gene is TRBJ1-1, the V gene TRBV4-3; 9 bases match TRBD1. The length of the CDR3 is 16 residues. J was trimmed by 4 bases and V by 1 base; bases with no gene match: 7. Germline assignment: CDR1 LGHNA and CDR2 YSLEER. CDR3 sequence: CASSQGTGEGGTEAFF. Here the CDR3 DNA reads TGCGCCAGCAGCCAAGGGACAGGGGAAGGGGGCACTGAAGCTTTCTTT.

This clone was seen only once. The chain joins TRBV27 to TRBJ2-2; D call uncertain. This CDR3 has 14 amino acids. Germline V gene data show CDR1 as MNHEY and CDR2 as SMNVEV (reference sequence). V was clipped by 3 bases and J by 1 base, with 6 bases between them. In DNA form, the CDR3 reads TGTGCCAGCAGTTTCCCGGGGAACACCGGGGAGCTGTTTTTT. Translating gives CASSFPGNTGELFF.

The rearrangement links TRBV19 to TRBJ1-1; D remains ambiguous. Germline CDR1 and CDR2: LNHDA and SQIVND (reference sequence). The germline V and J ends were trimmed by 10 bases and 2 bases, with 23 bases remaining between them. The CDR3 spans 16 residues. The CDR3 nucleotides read TGTGCCACGATCAAACGCCCGGGCAATTTAAACACTGAAGCTTTCTTT. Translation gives CATIKRPGNLNTEAFF.

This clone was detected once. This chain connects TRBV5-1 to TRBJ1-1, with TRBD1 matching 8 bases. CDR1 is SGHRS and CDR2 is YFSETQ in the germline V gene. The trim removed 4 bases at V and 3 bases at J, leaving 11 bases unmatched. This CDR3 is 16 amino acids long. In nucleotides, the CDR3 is TGCGCCAGCAGCCCGAGAGGACAGGGAGTAGACACTGAAGCTTTCTTT. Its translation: CASSPRGQGVDTEAFF.

The CDR3 DNA follows: TGTGCCAGCAGTTTATCGGGACACTCCTACGAGCAGTACTTC. Its translation is CASSLSGHSYEQYF. The chain joins TRBV27 to TRBJ2-7, with D perhaps matching TRBD1 (6 bases). Germline V gives CDR1 MNHEY, CDR2 SMNVEV (reference sequence). The CDR3 is made up of 14 amino acids. V shed 0 bases and J shed 0 bases, with 6 bases lying between them.

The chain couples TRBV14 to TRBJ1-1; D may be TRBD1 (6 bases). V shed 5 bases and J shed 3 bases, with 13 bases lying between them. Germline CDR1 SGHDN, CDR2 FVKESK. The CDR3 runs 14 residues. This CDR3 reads CASSARDTYTEAFF. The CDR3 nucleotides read TGTGCCAGCAGCGCGAGGGACACTTACACTGAAGCTTTCTTT.

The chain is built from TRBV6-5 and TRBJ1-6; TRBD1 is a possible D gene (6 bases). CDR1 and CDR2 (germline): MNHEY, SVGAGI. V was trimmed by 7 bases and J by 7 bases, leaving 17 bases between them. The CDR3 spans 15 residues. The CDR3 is CASTISGGQNSPLHF. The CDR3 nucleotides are TGTGCCAGCACCATTTCGGGGGGGCAGAATTCACCCCTCCACTTT.

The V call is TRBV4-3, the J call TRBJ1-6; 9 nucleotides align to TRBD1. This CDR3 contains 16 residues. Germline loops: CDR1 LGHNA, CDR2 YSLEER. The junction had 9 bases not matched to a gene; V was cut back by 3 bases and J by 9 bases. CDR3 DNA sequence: TGCGCCAGCAGCCAGAGGGACAGGGTAGAGAGTTCACCCCTCCACTTT. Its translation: CASSQRDRVESSPLHF.

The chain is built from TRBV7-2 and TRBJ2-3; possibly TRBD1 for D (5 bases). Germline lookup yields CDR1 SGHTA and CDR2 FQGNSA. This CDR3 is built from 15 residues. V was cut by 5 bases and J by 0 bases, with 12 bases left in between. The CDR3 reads CASSQDGASTDTQYF. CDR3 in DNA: TGTGCCAGCAGCCAAGATGGGGCTAGCACAGATACGCAGTATTTT. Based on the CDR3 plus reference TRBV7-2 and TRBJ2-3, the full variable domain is GAGVSQSPSNKVTEKGKDVELRCDPISGHTALYWYRQSLGQGLEFLIYFQGNSAPDKSGLPSDRFSAERTGGSVSTLTIQRTQQEDSAVYLCASSQDGASTDTQYFGPGTRLTVL.

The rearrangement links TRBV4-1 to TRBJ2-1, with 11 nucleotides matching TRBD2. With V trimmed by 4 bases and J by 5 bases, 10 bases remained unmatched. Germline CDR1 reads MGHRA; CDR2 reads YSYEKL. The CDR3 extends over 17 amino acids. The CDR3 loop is CASSPLFLAGGDNEQFF. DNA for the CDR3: TGCGCCAGCAGCCCCCTCTTCCTAGCGGGGGGAGACAATGAGCAGTTCTTC.

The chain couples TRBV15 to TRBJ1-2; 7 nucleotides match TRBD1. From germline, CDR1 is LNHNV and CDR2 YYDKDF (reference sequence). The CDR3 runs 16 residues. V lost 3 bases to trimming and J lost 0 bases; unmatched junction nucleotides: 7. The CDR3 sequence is CATSRGTAIPNYGYTF. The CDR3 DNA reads TGTGCCACCAGCAGGGGGACAGCCATCCCTAACTATGGCTACACCTTC.

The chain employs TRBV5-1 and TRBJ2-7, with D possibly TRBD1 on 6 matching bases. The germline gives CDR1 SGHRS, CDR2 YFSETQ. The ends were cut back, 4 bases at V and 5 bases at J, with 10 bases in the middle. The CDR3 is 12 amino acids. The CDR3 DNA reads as TGCGCCAGCAGCACCGGACAGAACGAGCAGTACTTC. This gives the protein CASSTGQNEQYF. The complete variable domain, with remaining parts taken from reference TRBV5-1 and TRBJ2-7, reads KAGVTQTPRYLIKTRGQQVTLSCSPISGHRSVSWYQQTPGQGLQFLFEYFSETQRNKGNFPGRFSGRQFSNSRSEMNVSTLELGDSALYLCASSTGQNEQYFGPGTRLTVT.

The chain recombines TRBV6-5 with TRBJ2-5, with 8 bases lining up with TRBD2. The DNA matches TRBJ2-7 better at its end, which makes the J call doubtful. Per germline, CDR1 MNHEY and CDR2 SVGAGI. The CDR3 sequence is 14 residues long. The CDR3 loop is CATRRGAGSYEQYF. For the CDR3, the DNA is TGTGCCACTAGGCGGGGGGCGGGCTCCTACGAGCAGTACTTC.

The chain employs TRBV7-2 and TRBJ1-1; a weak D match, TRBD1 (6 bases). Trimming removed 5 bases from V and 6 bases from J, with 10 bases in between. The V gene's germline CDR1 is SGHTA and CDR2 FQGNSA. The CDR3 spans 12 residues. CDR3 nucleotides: TGTGCCAGCAGCGGACAGTTCTCTGAAGCTTTCTTT. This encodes CASSGQFSEAFF.

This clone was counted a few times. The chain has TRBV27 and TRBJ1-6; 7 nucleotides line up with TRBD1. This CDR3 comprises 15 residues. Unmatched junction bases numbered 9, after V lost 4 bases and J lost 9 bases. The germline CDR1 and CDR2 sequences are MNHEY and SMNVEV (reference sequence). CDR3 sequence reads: CASSSPYRGSSPLHF. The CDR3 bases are TGTGCCAGCAGTTCACCATACAGGGGCAGTTCACCCCTCCACTTT.

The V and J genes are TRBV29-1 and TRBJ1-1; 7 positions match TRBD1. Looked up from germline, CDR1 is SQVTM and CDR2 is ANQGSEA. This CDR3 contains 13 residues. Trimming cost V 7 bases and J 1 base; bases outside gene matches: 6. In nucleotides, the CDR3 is TGCAGCGGGAGACAGGGCCCGAACACTGAAGCTTTCTTT. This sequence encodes CSGRQGPNTEAFF.

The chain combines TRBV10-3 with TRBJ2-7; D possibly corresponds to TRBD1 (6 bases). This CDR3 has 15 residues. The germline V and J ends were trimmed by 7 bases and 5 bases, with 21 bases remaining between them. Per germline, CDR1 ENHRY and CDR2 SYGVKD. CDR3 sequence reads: CAINRAGAHLDEQYF. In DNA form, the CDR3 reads TGTGCCATCAATCGGGCAGGGGCTCACTTGGACGAGCAGTACTTC.

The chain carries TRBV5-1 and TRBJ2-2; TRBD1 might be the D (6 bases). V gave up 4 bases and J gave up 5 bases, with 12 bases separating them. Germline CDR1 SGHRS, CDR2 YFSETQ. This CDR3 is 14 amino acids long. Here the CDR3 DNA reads TGCGCCAGCAGCGAGACAGGTTTAACCGGGGAGCTGTTTTTT. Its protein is CASSETGLTGELFF.

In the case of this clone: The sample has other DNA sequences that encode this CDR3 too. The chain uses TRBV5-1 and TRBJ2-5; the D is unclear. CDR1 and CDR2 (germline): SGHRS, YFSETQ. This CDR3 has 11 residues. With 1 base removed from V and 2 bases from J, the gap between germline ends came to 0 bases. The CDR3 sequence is CASSLQETQYF. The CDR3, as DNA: TGCGCCAGCAGCTTGCAAGAGACCCAGTACTTC.